The source of this T cell receptor beta chain is a study of CD8 T cells in ankylosing spondylitis. Overall study findings and caveats: In reactive arthritis synovial fluid and blood, some motif variants had been reported before. Disease-linked clones reportedly concentrated significantly in matched ankylosing spondylitis synovial fluid.

A remark on this clonotype: Its cognate antigen is unknown.

Making use of molecular barcodes, quantitative 5'-RACE generated TCR beta libraries. TCRdb redid the calling of the 5' RACE reads with MiXCR, one entry per CDR3 protein. The sample includes around 320,000 distinct CDR3 sequences, 20% of them seen just once. The source is a female donor with ankylosing spondylitis or in good health (not recorded which). Sequencing was done on a sample of blood, either unsorted or a sorted T cell fraction (not recorded which).

The DNA for the CDR3 is TGCAGTGCTAGAGATTTACGCGGGGAGGGGGTGGCCTACGAGCAGTACTTC. Its translation is CSARDLRGEGVAYEQYF. This rearrangement joins TRBV20-1 to TRBJ2-7; D is possibly TRBD2 (7 bases). Germline V lookup: CDR1 DFQATT, CDR2 SNEGSKA (reference sequence). The CDR3 totals 17 residues. Between the trimmed V and J ends, which lost 0 bases and 2 bases, there was a span of 20 bases.